This T cell receptor (beta chain) comes out of a study of identical twins. Findings and limits, study-wide: Cord blood beta clonotypes that were abundant carried fewer insertions, and memory repertoires showed no such trend. Modelling underestimated the level of out-of-frame TCR alpha sharing observed in monozygotic twins.

Template switching (which added a universal primer site) was used, and cDNA carried unique molecular identifiers. TCRdb itself ran the 5' RACE reads through MiXCR, one entry per CDR3 protein. The table includes about 250,000 distinct CDR3 sequences, 7.5% detected once. This clonotype was observed at least ten times. Its matching antigen is unknown. The same data also contributed to another study, on yellow fever vaccine responses in identical twins. As that report states: As reported, the vaccine T cell response of twins seemed partly convergent and partly personalized.

The sequence was collected from a woman between 18 and 29 years old in good health. Material: CD8+ T cells sorted from blood.

CDR3: CASSPRTGADTQYF. The CDR3 region has the DNA TGTGCCAGCAGTCCACGGACAGGCGCAGATACGCAGTATTTT. This rearrangement joins TRBV12-3 or TRBV12-4 to TRBJ2-3; 7 bases map to TRBD1. The CDR3 sequence is 14 residues long. J was trimmed by 4 bases and V by 5 bases; bases with no gene match: 6.